This TCR beta chain derives from a study of T cell responses to AZD1222 COVID-19 vaccine. As to this clone: Its target is not known.

V shed 2 bases and J 4 bases; nucleotides not matched to a gene: 7. Germline lookup yields CDR1 LGHDT and CDR2 YNNKEL (reference sequence). This CDR3 has 15 amino acids. Study-wide results and caveats: Repertoires in all cases were sampled only once the peak T cell response had passed.

The data were produced by immunoSEQ multiplex PCR, yet TCRdb's version contains in-frame clones alone and is incomplete. The table lists about 180,000 clones, about nine tenths of them singletons. This TCR was sampled from an adult who received the AZD1222 COVID-19 vaccine. The chain carries TRBV3-1 (or the pseudogene TRBV3-2) and TRBJ2-5, with 7 bases lining up with TRBD1. The material sequenced was peripheral blood, taken 28 days after the second AZD1222 dose. The CDR3 loop reads CASSQQTGSGETQYF. For the CDR3, the DNA is TGTGCCAGCAGCCAACAGACAGGGTCGGGAGAGACCCAGTACTTC.